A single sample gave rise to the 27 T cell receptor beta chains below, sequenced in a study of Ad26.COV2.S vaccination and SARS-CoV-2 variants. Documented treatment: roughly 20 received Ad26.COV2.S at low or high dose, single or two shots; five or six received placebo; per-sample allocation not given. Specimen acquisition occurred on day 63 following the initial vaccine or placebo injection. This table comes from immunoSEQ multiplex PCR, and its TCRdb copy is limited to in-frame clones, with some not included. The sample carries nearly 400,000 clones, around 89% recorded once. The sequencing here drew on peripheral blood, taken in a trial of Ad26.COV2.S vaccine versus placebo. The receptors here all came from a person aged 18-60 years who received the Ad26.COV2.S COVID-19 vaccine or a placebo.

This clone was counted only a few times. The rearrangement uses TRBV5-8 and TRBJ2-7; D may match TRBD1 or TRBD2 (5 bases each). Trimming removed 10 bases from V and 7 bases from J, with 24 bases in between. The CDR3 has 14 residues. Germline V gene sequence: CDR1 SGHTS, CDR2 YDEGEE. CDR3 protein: CASIRVASPQEQYF. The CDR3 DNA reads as TGTGCCTCTATCAGGGTCGCTAGCCCGCAAGAGCAGTACTTC.

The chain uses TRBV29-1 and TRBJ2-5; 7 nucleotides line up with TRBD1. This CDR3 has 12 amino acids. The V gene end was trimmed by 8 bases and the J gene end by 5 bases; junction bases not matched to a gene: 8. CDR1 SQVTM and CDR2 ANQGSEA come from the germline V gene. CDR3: CSIRQGGETQYF. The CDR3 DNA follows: TGCAGCATACGACAGGGTGGGGAGACCCAGTACTTC. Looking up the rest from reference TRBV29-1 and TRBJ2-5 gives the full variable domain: SAVISQKPSRDICQRGTSLTIQCQVDSQVTMMFWYRQQPGQSLTLIATANQGSEATYESGFVIDKFPISRPNLTFSTLTVSNMSPEDSSIYLCSIRQGGETQYFGPGTRLLVL.

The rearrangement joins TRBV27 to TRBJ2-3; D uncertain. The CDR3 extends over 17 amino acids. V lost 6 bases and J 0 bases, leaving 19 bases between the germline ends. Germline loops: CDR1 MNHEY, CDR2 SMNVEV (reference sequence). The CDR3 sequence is CASRLNGFWSSTDTQYF. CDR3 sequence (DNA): TGTGCCAGCAGACTTAACGGTTTCTGGTCTAGCACAGATACGCAGTATTTT.

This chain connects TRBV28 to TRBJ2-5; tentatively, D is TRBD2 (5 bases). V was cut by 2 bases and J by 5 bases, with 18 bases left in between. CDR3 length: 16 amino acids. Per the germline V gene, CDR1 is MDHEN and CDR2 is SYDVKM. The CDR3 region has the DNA TGTGCCAGCAGTTTAGGGTCTAGCACACTGGGGGAGACCCAGTACTTC. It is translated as CASSLGSSTLGETQYF.

The CDR3 region is CASSPGWAGGAAETQYF. In DNA form, the CDR3 reads TGCGCCAGCAGCCCGGGATGGGCAGGGGGCGCAGCAGAGACCCAGTACTTC. The chain carries TRBV4-3 and TRBJ2-5; 8 bases line up with TRBD1. After removal of 4 bases from V and 4 bases from J, the junction contained 14 bases not matched to a gene. Germline V lookup: CDR1 LGHNA, CDR2 YSLEER. The CDR3 has 17 residues.

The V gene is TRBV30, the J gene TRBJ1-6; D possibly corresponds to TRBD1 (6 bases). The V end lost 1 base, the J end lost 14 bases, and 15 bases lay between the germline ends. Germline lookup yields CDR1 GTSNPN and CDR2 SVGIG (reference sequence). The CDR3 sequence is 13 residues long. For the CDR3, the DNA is TGTGCCTGGAGTGCGGACAGATCTCAAGCCCTCCACTTT. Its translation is CAWSADRSQALHF. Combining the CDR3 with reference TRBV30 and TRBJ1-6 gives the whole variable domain SQTIHQWPATLVQPVGSPLSLECTVEGTSNPNLYWYRQAAGRGLQLLFYSVGIGQISSEVPQNLSASRPQDRQFILSSKKLLLSDSGFYLCAWSADRSQALHFGNGTRLTVT.

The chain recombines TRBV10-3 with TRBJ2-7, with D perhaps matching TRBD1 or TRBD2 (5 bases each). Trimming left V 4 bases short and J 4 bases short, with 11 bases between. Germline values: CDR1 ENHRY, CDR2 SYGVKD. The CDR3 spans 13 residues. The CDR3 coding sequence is TGTGCCATCAGTGTTGCTGGGGGATACGAGCAGTACTTC. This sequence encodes CAISVAGGYEQYF.

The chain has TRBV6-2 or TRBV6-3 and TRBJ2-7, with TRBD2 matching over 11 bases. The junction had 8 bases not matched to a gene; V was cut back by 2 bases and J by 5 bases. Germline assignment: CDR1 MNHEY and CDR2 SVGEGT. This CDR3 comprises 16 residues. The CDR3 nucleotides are TGTGCCAGCAGTTACGGAGGCTCACTAGCGGGAGACGAGCAGTACTTC. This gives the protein CASSYGGSLAGDEQYF.

CDR3 loop: CASSLVRLGPGQEGYTF. The CDR3 nucleotides are TGCGCCAGCAGCTTGGTACGATTGGGTCCGGGCCAAGAGGGCTACACCTTC. The chain links TRBV5-1 to TRBJ1-2; D not resolved. The CDR3 runs to 17 residues. The germline gives CDR1 SGHRS, CDR2 YFSETQ. The V gene lost 0 bases and the J gene lost 8 bases, with 23 bases spanning the gap. Variable domain in full (rest from reference TRBV5-1 and TRBJ1-2): KAGVTQTPRYLIKTRGQQVTLSCSPISGHRSVSWYQQTPGQGLQFLFEYFSETQRNKGNFPGRFSGRQFSNSRSEMNVSTLELGDSALYLCASSLVRLGPGQEGYTFGSGTRLTVV.

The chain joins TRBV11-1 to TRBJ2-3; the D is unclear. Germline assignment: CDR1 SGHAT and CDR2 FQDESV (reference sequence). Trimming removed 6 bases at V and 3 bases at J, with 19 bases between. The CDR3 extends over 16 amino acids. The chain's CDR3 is CASSRQLGSPTDTQYF. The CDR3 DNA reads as TGTGCCAGCAGTCGCCAACTGGGGTCCCCAACAGATACGCAGTATTTT.

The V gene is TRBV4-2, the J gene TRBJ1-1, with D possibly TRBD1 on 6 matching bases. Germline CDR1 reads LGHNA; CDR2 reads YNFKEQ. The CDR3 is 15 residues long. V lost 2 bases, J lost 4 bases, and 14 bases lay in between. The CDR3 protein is CASSQPGARGTEAFF. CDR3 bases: TGTGCCAGCAGCCAACCGGGGGCAAGGGGCACTGAAGCTTTCTTT.

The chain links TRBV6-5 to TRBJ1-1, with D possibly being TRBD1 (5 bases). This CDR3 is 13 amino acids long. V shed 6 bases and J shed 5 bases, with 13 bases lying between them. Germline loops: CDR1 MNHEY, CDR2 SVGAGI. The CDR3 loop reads CASSGTPGTEAFF. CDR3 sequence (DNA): TGTGCCAGCAGCGGGACCCCCGGTACTGAAGCTTTCTTT.

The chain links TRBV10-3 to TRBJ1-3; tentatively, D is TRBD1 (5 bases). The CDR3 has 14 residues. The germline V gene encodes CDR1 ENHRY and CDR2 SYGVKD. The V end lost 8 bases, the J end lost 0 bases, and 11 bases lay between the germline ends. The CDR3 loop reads CAIQGGASGNTIYF. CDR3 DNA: TGTGCCATCCAGGGAGGAGCCTCTGGAAACACCATATATTTT.

The CDR3 region has the DNA TGTGCCAGCAGCAGGACAGGGTCAGTGGTGAACACTGAAGCTTTCTTT. Amino acid sequence: CASSRTGSVVNTEAFF. The V and J genes are TRBV7-8 and TRBJ1-1, with TRBD1 matching 8 bases. Germline-derived CDR1 and CDR2 are SGHVS and FQNEAQ. The ends lost 5 bases at V and 0 bases at J; junction bases unmatched: 8. The CDR3 has 16 residues.

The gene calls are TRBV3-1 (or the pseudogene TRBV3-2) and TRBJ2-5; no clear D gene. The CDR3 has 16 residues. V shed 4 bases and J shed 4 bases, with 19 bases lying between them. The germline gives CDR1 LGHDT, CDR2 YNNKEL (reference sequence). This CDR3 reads CASSPPALPFGETQYF. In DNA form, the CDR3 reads TGTGCCAGCAGCCCGCCAGCGCTGCCCTTTGGAGAGACCCAGTACTTC.

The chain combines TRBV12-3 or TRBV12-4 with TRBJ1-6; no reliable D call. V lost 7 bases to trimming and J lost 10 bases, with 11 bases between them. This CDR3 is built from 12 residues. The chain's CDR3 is CASTTGGSPLHF. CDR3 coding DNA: TGTGCCAGCACCACCGGAGGCTCACCCCTCCACTTT.

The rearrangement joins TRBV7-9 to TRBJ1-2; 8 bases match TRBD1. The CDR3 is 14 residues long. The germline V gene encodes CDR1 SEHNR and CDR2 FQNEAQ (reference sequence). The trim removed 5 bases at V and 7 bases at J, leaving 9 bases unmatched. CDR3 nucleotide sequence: TGTGCCAGCAGCACCGGACAGGGTCTTTTTGGCTACACCTTC. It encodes CASSTGQGLFGYTF.

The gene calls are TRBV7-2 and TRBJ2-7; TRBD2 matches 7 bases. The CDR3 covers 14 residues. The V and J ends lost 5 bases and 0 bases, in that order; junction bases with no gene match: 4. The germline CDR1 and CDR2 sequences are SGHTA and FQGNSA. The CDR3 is CASSVSGFSYEQYF. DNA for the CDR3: TGTGCCAGCAGCGTTAGCGGGTTCTCCTACGAGCAGTACTTC.

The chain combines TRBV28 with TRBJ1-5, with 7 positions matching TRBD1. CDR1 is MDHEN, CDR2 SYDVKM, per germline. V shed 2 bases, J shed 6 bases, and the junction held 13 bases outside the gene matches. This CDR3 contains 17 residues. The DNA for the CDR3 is TGTGCCAGCAGTTTAAGCCAAAGACAGGGAGGATTTCAGCCCCAGCATTTT. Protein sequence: CASSLSQRQGGFQPQHF.

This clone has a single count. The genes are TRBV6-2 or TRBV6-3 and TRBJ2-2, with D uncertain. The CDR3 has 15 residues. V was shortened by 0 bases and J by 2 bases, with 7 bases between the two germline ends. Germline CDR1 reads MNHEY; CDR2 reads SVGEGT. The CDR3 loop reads CASSYSLTNTGELFF. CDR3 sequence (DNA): TGTGCCAGCAGTTACTCGTTGACAAACACCGGGGAGCTGTTTTTT.

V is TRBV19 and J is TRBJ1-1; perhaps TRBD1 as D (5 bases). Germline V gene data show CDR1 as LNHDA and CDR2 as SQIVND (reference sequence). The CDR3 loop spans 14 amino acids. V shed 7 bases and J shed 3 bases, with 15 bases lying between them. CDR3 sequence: CASTTWGEDTEAFF. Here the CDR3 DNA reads TGTGCCAGTACCACCTGGGGGGAGGACACTGAAGCTTTCTTT.

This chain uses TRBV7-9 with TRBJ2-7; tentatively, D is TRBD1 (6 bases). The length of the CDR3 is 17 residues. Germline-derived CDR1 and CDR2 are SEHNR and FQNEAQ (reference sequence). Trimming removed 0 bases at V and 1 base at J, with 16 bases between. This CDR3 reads CASSLANWMDSSYEQYF. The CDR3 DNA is TGTGCCAGCAGCTTAGCGAATTGGATGGACAGTTCCTACGAGCAGTACTTC.

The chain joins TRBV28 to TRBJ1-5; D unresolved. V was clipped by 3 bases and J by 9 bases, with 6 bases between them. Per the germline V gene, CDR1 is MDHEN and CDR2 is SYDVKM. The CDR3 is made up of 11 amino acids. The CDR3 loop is CASSFRGPQHF. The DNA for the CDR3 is TGTGCCAGCAGTTTTCGGGGGCCCCAGCATTTT.

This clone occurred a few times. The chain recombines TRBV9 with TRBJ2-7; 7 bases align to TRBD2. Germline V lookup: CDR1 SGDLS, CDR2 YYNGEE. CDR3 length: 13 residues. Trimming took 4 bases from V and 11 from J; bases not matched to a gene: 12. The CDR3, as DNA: TGTGCCAGCAGCTTAGGGCTAGCGGTTAGAAAGTACTTC. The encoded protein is CASSLGLAVRKYF.

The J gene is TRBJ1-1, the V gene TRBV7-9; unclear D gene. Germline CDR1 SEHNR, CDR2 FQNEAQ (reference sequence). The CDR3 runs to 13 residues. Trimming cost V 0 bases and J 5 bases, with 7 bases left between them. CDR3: CASSLAVGTEAFF. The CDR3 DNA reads TGTGCCAGCAGCTTAGCTGTGGGAACTGAAGCTTTCTTT.

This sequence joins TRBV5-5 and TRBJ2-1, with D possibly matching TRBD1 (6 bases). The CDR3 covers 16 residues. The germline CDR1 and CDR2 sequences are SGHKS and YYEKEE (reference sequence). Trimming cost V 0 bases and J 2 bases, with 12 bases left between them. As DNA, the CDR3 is TGTGCCAGCAGCTTGGACTTGGCAGGGGCCTACAATGAGCAGTTCTTC. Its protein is CASSLDLAGAYNEQFF.

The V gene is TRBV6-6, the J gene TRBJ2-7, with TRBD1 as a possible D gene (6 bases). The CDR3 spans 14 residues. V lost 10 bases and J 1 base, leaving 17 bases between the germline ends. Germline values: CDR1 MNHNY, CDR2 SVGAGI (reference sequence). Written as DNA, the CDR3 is TGTGCCACAAAACAGGGTGCCTTTTCCTACGAGCAGTACTTC. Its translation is CATKQGAFSYEQYF.